The 19 T cell receptor beta chains listed next were all sequenced from one sample in a study of cytomegalovirus exposure and HLA in healthy donors. PCR involved 60 Vbeta and 13 Jbeta primers. The repertoire was sequenced with immunoSEQ multiplex PCR; TCRdb's copy has only in-frame clones and lacks some. Counted here are approximately 220,000 clones, 65% to 85% occurring once; the ten biggest clones make up over 0.65%. Sequenced sample: PBMCs. The receptor source for this set is a boy younger than 10 in good health and CMV-seronegative.

The CDR3 loop reads CASSISPSAQHF. The DNA for the CDR3 is TGTGCCAGTAGTATATCCCCCTCTGCCCAGCATTTT. The chain joins TRBV19 to TRBJ1-5, with D unresolved. Trimming shortened V by 2 bases and J by 11 bases, and 10 bases separated the two germline ends. Per the germline V gene, CDR1 is LNHDA and CDR2 is SQIVND (reference sequence). This CDR3 spans 12 amino acids. The entire variable domain, with the rest obtained from reference TRBV19 and TRBJ1-5, is as follows: DGGITQSPKYLFRKEGQNVTLSCEQNLNHDAMYWYRQDPGQGLRLIYYSQIVNDFQKGDIAEGYSVSREKKESFPLTVTSAQKNPTAFYLCASSISPSAQHFGDGTRLSIL.

The chain employs TRBV7-9 and TRBJ2-2, with 7 bases that match TRBD2. CDR3 length: 12 residues. The germline gives CDR1 SEHNR, CDR2 FQNEAQ (reference sequence). Trimming removed 5 bases from V and 7 bases from J; junction bases left unmatched: 1. CDR3 loop: CASSTGGGELFF. The CDR3 region has the DNA TGTGCCAGCAGCACGGGGGGCGGGGAGCTGTTTTTT. Based on the CDR3 plus reference TRBV7-9 and TRBJ2-2, the full variable domain is DTGVSQNPRHKITKRGQNVTFRCDPISEHNRLYWYRQTLGQGPEFLTYFQNEAQLEKSRLLSDRFSAERPKGSFSTLEIQRTEQGDSAMYLCASSTGGGELFFGEGSRLTVL.

The chain links TRBV11-2 to TRBJ1-2, with D possibly being TRBD1 (6 bases). V gave up 2 bases and J gave up 4 bases, with 11 bases separating them. The germline gives CDR1 SGHAT, CDR2 FQNNGV. This CDR3 is built from 14 residues. The CDR3 here is CASSLSQGLYGYTF. DNA for the CDR3: TGTGCCAGCAGCTTAAGTCAGGGGCTCTATGGCTACACCTTC.

J is TRBJ2-5 and V is TRBV7-6; 10 bases agree with TRBD2. This CDR3 comprises 16 residues. From germline, CDR1 is SGHVS and CDR2 FNYEAQ. Trimming cost V 1 base and J 5 bases; bases outside gene matches: 7. The CDR3 sequence is CASSLEGAGGLETQYF. The CDR3 DNA reads TGTGCCAGCAGCTTAGAAGGAGCGGGGGGGCTGGAGACCCAGTACTTC.

The chain recombines TRBV4-1 with TRBJ2-7, with a weak D call TRBD1 (7 bases). Between the trimmed V and J ends, which lost 4 bases and 2 bases, there was a span of 21 bases. The CDR3 contains 17 residues. CDR1 is MGHRA, CDR2 YSYEKL, per germline. The CDR3 loop is CASSPLNMAGGTYEQYF. The CDR3 DNA sequence: TGCGCCAGCAGCCCCCTAAATATGGCAGGGGGGACCTACGAGCAGTACTTC.

V usage is TRBV7-9 and J usage is TRBJ2-1; D may be TRBD2 (6 bases). V lost 5 bases to trimming and J lost 7 bases, with 15 bases between them. Looked up from germline, CDR1 is SEHNR and CDR2 is FQNEAQ (reference sequence). CDR3 size: 14 residues. Written as DNA, the CDR3 is TGTGCCAGCAGCCCCCGACTAGTCGGAAATGAGCAGTTCTTC. Encoded protein: CASSPRLVGNEQFF.

This clone was counted once. The chain employs TRBV21-1 and TRBJ2-1; whether TRBD2, the table's D call, matches the DNA was not checked. TRBV21-1 is deemed a pseudogene. CDR3 length equals 13 residues. This CDR3 is CASSGSYNNEQFF. As DNA, the CDR3 is TGTGCCAGCAGCGGGAGTTATAACAATGAGCAGTTCTTC.

The rearrangement links TRBV10-3 to TRBJ2-1; D is uncertain. Trimming stripped 0 bases from V and 6 bases from J, with 12 bases between. Germline V gives CDR1 ENHRY, CDR2 SYGVKD. The CDR3 runs to 15 residues. The chain's CDR3 is CAISESAGLSNEQFF. For the CDR3, the DNA is TGTGCCATCAGTGAGTCGGCAGGTCTTTCCAATGAGCAGTTCTTC.

The sample holds one count of this clone. The same CDR3 also results from other DNA sequences found in this sample. This chain uses TRBV19 with TRBJ1-2, with D unresolved. CDR1 is LNHDA, CDR2 SQIVND, per germline (reference sequence). Between the trimmed V and J ends, which lost 1 base and 8 bases, there was a span of 11 bases. The CDR3 totals 13 residues. The CDR3 DNA reads as TGTGCCAGTAGTATAGGCCGTGTCTACGGCTACACCTTC. Translation gives CASSIGRVYGYTF.

CDR3 in DNA: TGTGCCTGGAGTCGGGGGAACACCGGGGAGCTGTTTTTT. Protein: CAWSRGNTGELFF. The chain uses TRBV30 and TRBJ2-2; the D gene is possibly TRBD2 (5 bases). Trimming took 2 bases from V and 1 from J, leaving 5 bases between them. Germline CDR1 GTSNPN, CDR2 SVGIG (reference sequence). The CDR3 length is 13 residues.

The chain carries TRBV19 and TRBJ2-2; 9 bases fit TRBD1. V was pared by 5 bases and J by 6 bases, with 4 bases of the junction left unmatched. The CDR3 is made up of 14 amino acids. Germline V gene sequence: CDR1 LNHDA, CDR2 SQIVND (reference sequence). The CDR3 DNA reads TGTGCCAGTAGTCCCCGACAGGGGGCCGGGGAGCTGTTTTTT. It encodes CASSPRQGAGELFF.

The CDR3 DNA reads as TGTGCCAGCAGTAGGACAGCCTATGGGCCCCAGCATTTT. Amino acids: CASSRTAYGPQHF. The chain joins TRBV6-5 to TRBJ1-5; TRBD1 is a possible D gene (6 bases). The CDR3 is made up of 13 amino acids. Germline CDR1 reads MNHEY; CDR2 reads SVGAGI. V lost 5 bases and J 9 bases, leaving 14 bases between the germline ends.

CDR3: CASSGQAGTEAFF. For the CDR3, the DNA is TGTGCCAGTAGCGGACAGGCGGGCACTGAAGCTTTCTTT. The chain joins TRBV19 to TRBJ1-1; 7 nucleotides agree with TRBD1. Germline V gene sequence: CDR1 LNHDA, CDR2 SQIVND (reference sequence). There are 13 residues in the CDR3. V gave up 6 bases and J gave up 4 bases; unmatched junction bases: 5.

The J gene is TRBJ2-3, the V gene TRBV30; 12 nucleotides line up with TRBD2. Trimming cost V 4 bases and J 0 bases; bases outside gene matches: 8. CDR3 size: 17 residues. Germline V CDR1 and CDR2: GTSNPN, SVGIG (reference sequence). CDR3 nucleotides: TGTGCCTGGACTCCCGGGACTAGCGGGTCTAGCACAGATACGCAGTATTTT. Translated, it gives CAWTPGTSGSSTDTQYF.

This sequence joins TRBV15 and TRBJ1-3; D remains unclear. The CDR3 is 16 amino acids. The V gene's germline CDR1 is LNHNV and CDR2 YYDKDF (reference sequence). V was cut by 0 bases and J by 4 bases, with 13 bases left in between. This chain's CDR3 is CATSRERPGTGNTIYF. The CDR3 nucleotides read TGTGCCACCAGCAGAGAGAGACCGGGTACGGGAAACACCATATATTTT.

The CDR3 DNA sequence: TGTGCCAGCAGCGGCCTTGGGGGGGGTTTTGAGCAGTTCTTC. The encoded protein is CASSGLGGGFEQFF. This chain connects TRBV9 to TRBJ2-1; 7 positions match TRBD2. CDR3 size: 14 residues. With 3 bases clipped from V and 9 bases from J, the junction kept 9 bases outside the gene matches. Germline CDR1 is SGDLS and CDR2 is YYNGEE.

The count of this clone is one. The chain employs TRBV5-6 and TRBJ1-1; unclear D gene. V shed 4 bases and J shed 4 bases, with 17 bases lying between them. CDR1 SGHDT and CDR2 YYEEEE come from the germline V gene. The CDR3 runs to 15 residues. The CDR3 spells CASSPDLEVSTEAFF. The DNA for the CDR3 is TGTGCCAGCAGCCCCGACTTGGAGGTGAGCACTGAAGCTTTCTTT.

A word on this clone: This CDR3 is also generated by other DNA sequences in the sample. V usage is TRBV30 and J usage is TRBJ2-7; D gene ambiguous. CDR1 GTSNPN and CDR2 SVGIG come from the germline V gene (reference sequence). CDR3 length equals 12 residues. V lost 2 bases to trimming and J lost 4 bases, with 9 bases between them. The DNA for the CDR3 is TGTGCCTGGAGTCTCGGGTTATACGAGCAGTACTTC. Residues: CAWSLGLYEQYF.

The chain combines TRBV27 with TRBJ2-2; 7 bases match TRBD1. The germline gives CDR1 MNHEY, CDR2 SMNVEV (reference sequence). V trimming: 4 bases; J trimming: 8 bases; junction bases outside the gene matches: 10. The CDR3 is 15 residues long. The DNA of the CDR3 is TGTGCCAGCAGTTCACGACAGGGAGCTCAAGGGGAGCTGTTTTTT. It translates to CASSSRQGAQGELFF.